Here is one TCR beta chain with its context. These data come from a study of siplizumab effects on memory and regulatory T cells. Produced via immunoSEQ multiplex PCR; TCRdb's table is partial and in-frame only. Of about 100,000 clones listed, around 90% were seen once; the top ten hold over 0.12%. Germline CDR1 is MNHEY and CDR2 is SMNVEV (reference sequence). V lost 7 bases, J lost 7 bases, and 17 bases lay in between. This CDR3 is 13 amino acids long. The material sequenced was CD4+ T cells sorted from blood. This TCR was recovered from a human donor in good health. The chain has TRBV27 and TRBJ2-7; no clear D gene. The CDR3 sequence: CASIPRSGREQYF. DNA for the CDR3: TGTGCCAGCATTCCCCGGTCAGGTCGGGAGCAGTACTTC.